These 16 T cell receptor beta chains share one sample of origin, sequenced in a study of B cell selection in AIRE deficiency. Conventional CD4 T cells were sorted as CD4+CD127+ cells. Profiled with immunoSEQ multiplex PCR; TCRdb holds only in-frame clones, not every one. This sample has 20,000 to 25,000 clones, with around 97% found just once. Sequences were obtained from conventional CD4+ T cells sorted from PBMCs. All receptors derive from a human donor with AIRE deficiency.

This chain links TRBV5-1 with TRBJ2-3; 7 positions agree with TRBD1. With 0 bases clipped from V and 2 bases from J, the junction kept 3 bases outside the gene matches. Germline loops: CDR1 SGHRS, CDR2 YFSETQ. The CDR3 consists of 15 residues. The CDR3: CASSLEGATTDTQYF. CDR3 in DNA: TGCGCCAGCAGCTTGGAGGGGGCGACCACAGATACGCAGTATTTT. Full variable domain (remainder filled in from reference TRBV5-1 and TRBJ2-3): KAGVTQTPRYLIKTRGQQVTLSCSPISGHRSVSWYQQTPGQGLQFLFEYFSETQRNKGNFPGRFSGRQFSNSRSEMNVSTLELGDSALYLCASSLEGATTDTQYFGPGTRLTVL.

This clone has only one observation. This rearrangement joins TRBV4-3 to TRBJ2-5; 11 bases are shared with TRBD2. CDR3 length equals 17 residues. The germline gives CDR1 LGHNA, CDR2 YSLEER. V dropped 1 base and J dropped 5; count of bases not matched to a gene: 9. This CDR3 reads CASSQGLAGGLGETQYF. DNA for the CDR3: TGCGCCAGCAGCCAAGGGCTAGCGGGGGGTCTCGGGGAGACCCAGTACTTC.

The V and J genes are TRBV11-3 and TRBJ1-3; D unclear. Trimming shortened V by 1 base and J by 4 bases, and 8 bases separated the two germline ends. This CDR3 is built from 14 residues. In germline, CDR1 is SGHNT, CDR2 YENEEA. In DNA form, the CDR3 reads TGTGCCAGCAGCTTAGCCGGGTCCGGAAACACCATATATTTT. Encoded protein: CASSLAGSGNTIYF.

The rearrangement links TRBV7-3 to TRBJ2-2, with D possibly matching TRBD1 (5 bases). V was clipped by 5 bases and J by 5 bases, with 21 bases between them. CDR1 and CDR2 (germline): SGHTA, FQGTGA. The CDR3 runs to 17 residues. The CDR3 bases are TGTGCCAGCAGCATTGGGGCGGCGGTGGGAAGGACCGGGGAGCTGTTTTTT. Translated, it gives CASSIGAAVGRTGELFF.

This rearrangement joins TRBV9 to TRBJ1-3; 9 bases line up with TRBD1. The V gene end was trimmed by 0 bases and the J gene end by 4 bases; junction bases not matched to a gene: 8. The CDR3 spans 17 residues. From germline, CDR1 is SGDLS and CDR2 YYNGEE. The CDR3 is CASSVAGGQGAGNTIYF. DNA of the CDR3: TGTGCCAGCAGCGTAGCGGGGGGACAGGGCGCCGGAAACACCATATATTTT.

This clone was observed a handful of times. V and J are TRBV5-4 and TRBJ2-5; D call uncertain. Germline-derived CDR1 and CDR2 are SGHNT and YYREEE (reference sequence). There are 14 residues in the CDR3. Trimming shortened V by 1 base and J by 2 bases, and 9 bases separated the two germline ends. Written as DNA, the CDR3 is TGTGCCAGCAGCTTGTTATCTATTCAAGAGACCCAGTACTTC. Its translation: CASSLLSIQETQYF. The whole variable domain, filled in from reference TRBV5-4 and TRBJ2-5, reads ETGVTQSPTHLIKTRGQQVTLRCSSQSGHNTVSWYQQALGQGPQFIFQYYREEENGRGNFPPRFSGLQFPNYSSELNVNALELDDSALYLCASSLLSIQETQYFGPGTRLLVL.

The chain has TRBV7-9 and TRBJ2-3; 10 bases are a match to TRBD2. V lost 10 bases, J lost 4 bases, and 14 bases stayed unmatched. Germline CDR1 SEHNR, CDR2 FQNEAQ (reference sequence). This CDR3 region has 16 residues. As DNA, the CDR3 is TGTGCCACCATATACCCTAGCGGGAGAGTAGCAGATACGCAGTATTTT. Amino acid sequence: CATIYPSGRVADTQYF.

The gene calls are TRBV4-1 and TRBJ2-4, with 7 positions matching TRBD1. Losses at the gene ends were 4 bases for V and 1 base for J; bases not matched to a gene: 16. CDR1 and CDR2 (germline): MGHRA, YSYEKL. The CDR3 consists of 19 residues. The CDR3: CASSPPADRVDRAKNIQYF. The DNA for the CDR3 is TGCGCCAGCAGCCCCCCGGCCGACAGGGTCGATCGGGCCAAAAACATTCAGTACTTC.

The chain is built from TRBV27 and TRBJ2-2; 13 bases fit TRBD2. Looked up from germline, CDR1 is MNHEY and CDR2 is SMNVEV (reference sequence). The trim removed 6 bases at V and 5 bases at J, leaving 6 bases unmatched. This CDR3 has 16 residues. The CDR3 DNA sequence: TGTGCCAGCAGGACTAGCGGGAGGTTACCTACCGGGGAGCTGTTTTTT. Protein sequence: CASRTSGRLPTGELFF.

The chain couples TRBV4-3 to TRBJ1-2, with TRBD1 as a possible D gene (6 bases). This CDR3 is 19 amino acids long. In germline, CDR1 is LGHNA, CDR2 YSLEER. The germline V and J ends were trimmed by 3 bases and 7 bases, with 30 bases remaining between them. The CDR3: CASSQKGSLGQSGGGGYTF. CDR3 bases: TGCGCCAGCAGCCAGAAGGGGTCCCTAGGACAGTCGGGAGGGGGTGGCTACACCTTC.

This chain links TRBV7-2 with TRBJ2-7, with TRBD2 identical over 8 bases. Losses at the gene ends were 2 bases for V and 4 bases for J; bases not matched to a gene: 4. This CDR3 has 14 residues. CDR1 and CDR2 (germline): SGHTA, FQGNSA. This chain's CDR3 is CASSLTSGAYEQYF. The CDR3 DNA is TGTGCCAGCAGCTTAACTAGCGGAGCATACGAGCAGTACTTC.

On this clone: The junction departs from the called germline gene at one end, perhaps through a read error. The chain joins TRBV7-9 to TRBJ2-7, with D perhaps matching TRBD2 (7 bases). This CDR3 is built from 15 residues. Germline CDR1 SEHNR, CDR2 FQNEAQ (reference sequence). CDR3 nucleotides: TGTGCCAGCAGTTTAGGGGGGGACCTATCCTACGAGCAGTACTTC. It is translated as CASSLGGDLSYEQYF.

The CDR3 DNA reads TGTGCCAGCAGCCAAGGGGCAGGGGCCGCCTCTACGCAGTATTTT. Protein sequence: CASSQGAGAASTQYF. This chain uses TRBV4-2 with TRBJ2-3; weak D call: TRBD1 (6 bases). Germline assignment: CDR1 LGHNA and CDR2 YNFKEQ. Trimming stripped 1 base from V and 8 bases from J, with 16 bases between. This CDR3 has 15 residues.

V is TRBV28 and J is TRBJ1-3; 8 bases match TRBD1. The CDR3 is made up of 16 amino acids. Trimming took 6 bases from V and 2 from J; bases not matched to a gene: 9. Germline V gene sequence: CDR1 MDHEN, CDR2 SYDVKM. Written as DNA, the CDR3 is TGTGCCAGCAGCGGACAGGGTTTGAGGGCTGGAAACACCATATATTTT. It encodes CASSGQGLRAGNTIYF.

The CDR3 protein is CASSVTVAGFLTQYF. As DNA, the CDR3 is TGTGCCAGCAGTGTTACAGTGGCCGGGTTTTTGACGCAGTATTTT. V and J are TRBV27 and TRBJ2-3; no clear D. This CDR3 comprises 15 residues. Germline V gene sequence: CDR1 MNHEY, CDR2 SMNVEV (reference sequence). Between the trimmed V and J ends, which lost 5 bases and 9 bases, there was a span of 21 bases.

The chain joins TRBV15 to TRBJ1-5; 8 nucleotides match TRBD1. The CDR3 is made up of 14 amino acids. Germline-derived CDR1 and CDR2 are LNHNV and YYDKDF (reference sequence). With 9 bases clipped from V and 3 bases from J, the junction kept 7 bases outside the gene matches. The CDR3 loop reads CATRTGRYNQPQHF. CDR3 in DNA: TGTGCCACGAGGACAGGGAGATACAATCAGCCCCAGCATTTT.